Presented here are 20 T cell receptor beta chains from one specimen sequenced in a study of identical twins' blood T cells. TCRdb analysed the 5' RACE reads with MiXCR anew, one entry per CDR3 protein. The table has 350,000 to 450,000 distinct CDR3 sequences, roughly 28% seen once. The specimen sequenced was PBMCs. The receptor set was obtained from a woman aged 18-50 years in good health.

This clonotype was seen ten or more times. This chain uses TRBV2 with TRBJ2-5; D uncertain. This CDR3 contains 13 residues. Between the trimmed V and J ends, which lost 3 bases and 4 bases, there was a span of 9 bases. The germline V gene has CDR1 SNHLY and CDR2 FYNNEI. The CDR3 spells CASSDIAAETQYF. In nucleotides, the CDR3 is TGTGCCAGCAGTGATATTGCGGCAGAGACCCAGTACTTC.

The chain couples TRBV18 to TRBJ1-4; possible D gene TRBD1, 6 bases. V lost 3 bases and J 8 bases, leaving 19 bases between the germline ends. The germline gives CDR1 KGHSH, CDR2 LQKENI. There are 16 residues in the CDR3. The CDR3 loop is CASSPLPVTGHEKLFF. In DNA form, the CDR3 reads TGTGCCAGCTCACCCCTTCCGGTAACAGGGCACGAAAAACTGTTTTTT. The full variable domain, in which reference TRBV18 and TRBJ1-4 provide the parts outside the CDR3, is NAGVMQNPRHLVRRRGQEARLRCSPMKGHSHVYWYRQLPEEGLKFMVYLQKENIIDESGMPKERFSAEFPKEGPSILRIQQVVRGDSAAYFCASSPLPVTGHEKLFFGSGTQLSVL.

In its sample, this clonotype was seen a few times. For the CDR3, the DNA is TGCAGTGCTAGCCGTCCCGCCAGCGGCACAGATACGCAGTATTTT. Residues: CSASRPASGTDTQYF. V usage is TRBV20-1 and J usage is TRBJ2-3, with D unresolved. From germline, CDR1 is DFQATT and CDR2 SNEGSKA (reference sequence). V was cut by 3 bases and J by 1 base, with 14 bases left in between. This CDR3 has 15 amino acids.

The rearrangement joins TRBV9 to TRBJ2-7; 7 bases are a match to TRBD1. Germline V gene sequence: CDR1 SGDLS, CDR2 YYNGEE. The ends lost 4 bases at V and 3 bases at J; junction bases unmatched: 10. CDR3 length: 15 residues. The CDR3 loop reads CASSPTGTLFYEQYF. In DNA, the CDR3 is TGTGCCAGCAGCCCGACAGGGACCCTATTCTACGAGCAGTACTTC. Based on the CDR3 plus reference TRBV9 and TRBJ2-7, the full variable domain is DSGVTQTPKHLITATGQRVTLRCSPRSGDLSVYWYQQSLDQGLQFLIQYYNGEERAKGNILERFSAQQFPDLHSELNLSSLELGDSALYFCASSPTGTLFYEQYFGPGTRLTVT.

V usage is TRBV7-9 and J usage is TRBJ1-1, with 7 bases lining up with TRBD1. V was clipped by 4 bases and J by 2 bases; unmatched bases: 13. The CDR3 runs to 17 residues. CDR1 and CDR2 (germline): SEHNR, FQNEAQ (reference sequence). The DNA for the CDR3 is TGTGCCAGCAGCTCGGGGTCTAAAGGGACAGCAAACACTGAAGCTTTCTTT. It translates to CASSSGSKGTANTEAFF.

This clonotype was recorded a few times. The genes are TRBV27 and TRBJ1-1; 9 nucleotides match TRBD1. With V trimmed by 5 bases and J by 6 bases, 16 bases remained unmatched. Germline-derived CDR1 and CDR2 are MNHEY and SMNVEV (reference sequence). The CDR3 covers 17 residues. Here the CDR3 reads CASSQRPDRGLSSEAFF. The CDR3 DNA reads TGTGCCAGCAGTCAGCGGCCGGACAGGGGTTTGAGCTCTGAAGCTTTCTTT.

The table lists this clonotype with a few counts. This chain links TRBV12-5 with TRBJ2-7; D gene uncertain. Germline values: CDR1 LGHNT, CDR2 FRNRAP. This CDR3 spans 14 amino acids. Trimming cost V 3 bases and J 2 bases, with 11 bases left between them. CDR3: CASGLSAITYEQYF. The CDR3 coding sequence is TGTGCTAGTGGTTTAAGCGCTATAACCTACGAGCAGTACTTC.

This rearrangement joins TRBV3-1 to TRBJ1-1, with a weak D call TRBD1 (5 bases). The V and J ends lost 1 base and 8 bases respectively, with 8 bases between them. The CDR3 has 12 amino acids. The germline V gene encodes CDR1 LGHDT and CDR2 YNNKEL (reference sequence). In DNA, the CDR3 is TGTGCCAGCAGCCAAGGCCGACAGGAAGCTTTCTTT. The encoded protein is CASSQGRQEAFF. The complete variable domain, with remaining parts taken from reference TRBV3-1 and TRBJ1-1, reads DTAVSQTPKYLVTQMGNDKSIKCEQNLGHDTMYWYKQDSKKFLKIMFSYNNKELIINETVPNRFSPKSPDKAHLNLHINSLELGDSAVYFCASSQGRQEAFFGQGTRLTVV.

The table lists this clonotype with a few counts. The chain has TRBV6-2 or TRBV6-3 and TRBJ2-5, with D unresolved. This CDR3 contains 17 residues. With 5 bases removed from V and 0 bases from J, the gap between germline ends came to 19 bases. Germline CDR1 and CDR2: MNHEY and SVGEGT. In nucleotides, the CDR3 is TGTGCCAGCAGTACGCCCGACTCGATACCAAACCAAGAGACCCAGTACTTC. This gives the protein CASSTPDSIPNQETQYF.

V and J are TRBV20-1 and TRBJ2-1; 8 bases agree with TRBD2. This CDR3 is built from 15 residues. V lost 4 bases, J lost 6 bases, and 11 bases stayed unmatched. Germline values: CDR1 DFQATT, CDR2 SNEGSKA (reference sequence). The CDR3 is CSATPSRGGINEQFF. The CDR3 region has the DNA TGCAGTGCTACTCCCAGCCGGGGGGGTATCAATGAGCAGTTCTTC.

The chain combines TRBV5-1 with TRBJ1-1; D is ambiguous. The CDR3 runs to 13 residues. The V gene lost 0 bases and the J gene lost 7 bases, with 10 bases spanning the gap. Germline assignment: CDR1 SGHRS and CDR2 YFSETQ. CDR3 region: CASSLGPGFEAFF. The CDR3 bases are TGCGCCAGCAGCTTGGGACCGGGGTTTGAAGCTTTCTTT. The full variable domain, with the rest looked up from reference TRBV5-1 and TRBJ1-1, is KAGVTQTPRYLIKTRGQQVTLSCSPISGHRSVSWYQQTPGQGLQFLFEYFSETQRNKGNFPGRFSGRQFSNSRSEMNVSTLELGDSALYLCASSLGPGFEAFFGQGTRLTVV.

J is TRBJ2-7 and V is TRBV20-1; D not resolved. The CDR3 spans 11 residues. Trimming removed 4 bases at V and 6 bases at J, with 10 bases between. Germline V gene data show CDR1 as DFQATT and CDR2 as SNEGSKA (reference sequence). CDR3 sequence reads: CSATPLSEQYF. The CDR3 region has the DNA TGCAGTGCTACACCTCTGAGCGAGCAGTACTTC.

The chain links TRBV29-1 to TRBJ1-4; D remains unclear. CDR1 is SQVTM and CDR2 is ANQGSEA in the germline V gene. The CDR3 contains 13 residues. V lost 4 bases and J lost 7, with 13 bases in between. Here the CDR3 reads CSVANTESEKLFF. CDR3 sequence (DNA): TGCAGCGTTGCCAACACCGAATCTGAAAAACTGTTTTTT.

As concerns this clonotype: This may arise from a read error, as a much more abundant clone is one base away. The chain carries TRBV12-3 or TRBV12-4 and TRBJ1-5, with a tentative D call TRBD1 (5 bases). The better agreement between TRBJ2-3 and the DNA end casts doubt on the J call. The CDR3 extends over 13 amino acids. CDR3 nucleotides: TGTGCCAGCAGTTCAGGGATGGGTCAGCCCCAGTATTTT. It yields the protein CASSSGMGQPQYF.

This clonotype was seen repeatedly, ten times or more. V is TRBV5-6 and J is TRBJ1-4; D might be TRBD1 (5 bases). From germline, CDR1 is SGHDT and CDR2 YYEEEE. The CDR3 sequence is 15 residues long. Deletions cut 3 bases from V and 2 bases from J, with 11 bases between. CDR3 protein: CASSYGGGTNEKLFF. The CDR3 DNA is TGTGCCAGCAGCTACGGCGGGGGGACTAATGAAAAACTGTTTTTT.

This clonotype came up many times. The V gene is TRBV5-1, the J gene TRBJ1-2; D possibly corresponds to TRBD1 (6 bases). V gave up 4 bases and J gave up 2 bases, with 12 bases separating them. CDR1 is SGHRS, CDR2 YFSETQ, per germline. The CDR3 sequence is 14 residues long. The CDR3 coding sequence is TGCGCCAGCAGCATGTGGGACACCAACTATGGCTACACCTTC. Translating gives CASSMWDTNYGYTF.

This clonotype has ten or more counts. The chain combines TRBV3-1 with TRBJ2-7; TRBD2 might be the D (5 bases). Germline CDR1 LGHDT, CDR2 YNNKEL (reference sequence). The CDR3 has 17 amino acids. V shed 0 bases and J shed 6 bases, with 21 bases lying between them. The CDR3 loop is CASSQDLRDVGVAEQYF. CDR3 sequence (DNA): TGTGCCAGCAGCCAAGATCTCCGGGATGTGGGTGTGGCCGAGCAGTACTTC.

A few counts support this clonotype. V usage is TRBV6-2 or TRBV6-3 and J usage is TRBJ2-2; D call uncertain. Per germline, CDR1 MNHEY and CDR2 SVGEGT. This CDR3 region has 16 residues. V was shortened by 6 bases and J by 0 bases, with 14 bases between the two germline ends. CDR3 loop: CASSAERLANTGELFF. In DNA form, the CDR3 reads TGTGCCAGCAGCGCCGAAAGACTGGCGAACACCGGGGAGCTGTTTTTT.

A remark on this clonotype: A junction boundary mismatches the germline segment, possibly from a read error. For the CDR3, the DNA is TGCAGTGCTACCCGCACAGATACGCGGTATTTT. Translated, it gives CSATRTDTRYF. This rearrangement joins TRBV20-1 to TRBJ2-3; D not resolved. The CDR3 is 11 residues long. Germline V gene data show CDR1 as DFQATT and CDR2 as SNEGSKA (reference sequence).

The gene calls are TRBV7-2 and TRBJ2-7; D call uncertain. Germline CDR1 is SGHTA and CDR2 is FQGNSA. The CDR3 has 15 residues. V was trimmed by 2 bases and J by 3 bases, leaving 14 bases between them. CDR3 loop: CASSLSEGYFYEQYF. The CDR3 DNA follows: TGTGCCAGCAGCTTATCTGAAGGGTACTTCTACGAGCAGTACTTC.